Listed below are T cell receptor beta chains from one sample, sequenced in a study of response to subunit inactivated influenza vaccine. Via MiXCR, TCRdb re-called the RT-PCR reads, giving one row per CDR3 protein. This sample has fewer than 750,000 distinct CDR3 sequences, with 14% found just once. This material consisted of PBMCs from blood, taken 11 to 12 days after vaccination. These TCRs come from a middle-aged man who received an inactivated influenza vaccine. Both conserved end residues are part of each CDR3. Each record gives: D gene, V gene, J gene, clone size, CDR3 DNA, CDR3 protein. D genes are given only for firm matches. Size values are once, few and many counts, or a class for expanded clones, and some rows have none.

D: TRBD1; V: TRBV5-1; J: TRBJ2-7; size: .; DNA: TGCGCCAGCAGCGATGGATTATCAGGGGGCTCCTACGAGCAGTACTTC; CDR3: CASSDGLSGGSYEQYF
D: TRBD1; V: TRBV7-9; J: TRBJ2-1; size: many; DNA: TGTGCCAGCAGCTGGGGACAGTACAATGAGCAGTTCTTC; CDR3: CASSWGQYNEQFF
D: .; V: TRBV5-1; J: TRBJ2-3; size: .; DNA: TGCGCCAGCAGCTTGTCATTCCAGGCGACTTCAGATACGCAGTATTTT; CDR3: CASSLSFQATSDTQYF
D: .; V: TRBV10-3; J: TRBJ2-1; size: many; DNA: TGTGCCATCAGCTCAGGTGGGGGGGCCGTCTACAATGAGCAGTTCTTC; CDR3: CAISSGGGAVYNEQFF
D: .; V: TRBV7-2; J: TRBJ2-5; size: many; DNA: TGTGCCAGCAGCTCCGGGAGCCAAGAGACCCAGTACTTC; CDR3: CASSSGSQETQYF
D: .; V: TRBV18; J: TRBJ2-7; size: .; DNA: TGTGCCAGCAAACGGGACGCCGACTACGAGCAGTACTTC; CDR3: CASKRDADYEQYF
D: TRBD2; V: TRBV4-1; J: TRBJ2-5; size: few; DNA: TGCGCCAGCAGCCAATCACGAAGCGGGGGGCCGCTAGAGACCCAGTACTTC; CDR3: CASSQSRSGGPLETQYF
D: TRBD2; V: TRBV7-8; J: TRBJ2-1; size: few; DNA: TGTGCCAGCAGCTTCGGGACTAGCGGGGGGGCTACCTACAATGAGCAGTTCTTC; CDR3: CASSFGTSGGATYNEQFF
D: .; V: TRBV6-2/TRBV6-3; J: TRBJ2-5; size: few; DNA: TGTGCCAGCAGTTACAATGGGGGCTTTTTAGAGACCCAGTACTTC; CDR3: CASSYNGGFLETQYF
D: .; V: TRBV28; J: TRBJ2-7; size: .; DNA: TGTGCCAGCAGCAAAACCCCCACCCAGGCGGGGAGCTCCTACGAGCAGTACTTC; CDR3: CASSKTPTQAGSSYEQYF
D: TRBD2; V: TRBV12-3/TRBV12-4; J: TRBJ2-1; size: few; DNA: TGTGCCAGCAGTTTAGAGTCTCTAGCGGGAGTAAATGAGCAGTTCTTC; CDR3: CASSLESLAGVNEQFF
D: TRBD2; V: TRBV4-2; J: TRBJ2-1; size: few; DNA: TGTGCCAGCAGCCACCAGACTAGCGGGGGGGCCCACTACAATGAGCAGTTCTTC; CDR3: CASSHQTSGGAHYNEQFF
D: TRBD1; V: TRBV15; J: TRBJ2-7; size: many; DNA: TGTGCCACCAAAAGACAGGGGTCCGACGAGCAGTACTTC; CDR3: CATKRQGSDEQYF
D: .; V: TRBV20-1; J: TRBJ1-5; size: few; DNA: TGCAGTGCTAGAGGAGGCGCGGAAAGCAATCAGCCCCAGCATTTT; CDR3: CSARGGAESNQPQHF
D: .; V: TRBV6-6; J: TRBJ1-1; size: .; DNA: TGTGCCAGCAGTTACGAGCGTCTTACTGAAGCTTTCTTT; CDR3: CASSYERLTEAFF
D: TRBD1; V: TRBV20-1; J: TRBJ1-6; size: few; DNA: TGCAGTGCTAGAGTACTGGACAGGGGGCACAATTCACCCCTCCACTTT; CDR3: CSARVLDRGHNSPLHF
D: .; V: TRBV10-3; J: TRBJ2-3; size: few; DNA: TGTGCCATCAGTGAGTCATGGGGAAGCACAGATACGCAGTATTTT; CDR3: CAISESWGSTDTQYF
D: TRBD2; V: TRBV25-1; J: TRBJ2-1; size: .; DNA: TGTGCCAGCAGTGCTCTAGCGGCAGACAATGAGCAGTTCTTC; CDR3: CASSALAADNEQFF
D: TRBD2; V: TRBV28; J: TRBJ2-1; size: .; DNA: TGTGCCAGCAGCGCCCCAGCGGGAGGTCGCAATGAGCAGTTCTTC; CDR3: CASSAPAGGRNEQFF